This T cell receptor beta chain derives from a study of T cell changes during pregnancy in multiple sclerosis. Sequenced by immunoSEQ multiplex PCR; TCRdb stores in-frame clones only, minus some. The data contain 20,000 to 25,000 clones, roughly 90% of them singletons. V gave up 3 bases and J gave up 8 bases; unmatched junction bases: 4. The CDR3 totals 13 residues. Germline V gene lookup returns CDR1 GTSNPN and CDR2 SVGIG (reference sequence). This chain connects TRBV30 to TRBJ1-6, with 7 bases fitting TRBD1. The sequences come from CD8+ T cells from peripheral blood mononuclear cells, collected in the first trimester of pregnancy. The origin of this receptor is a female donor in good health, enrolled as a control in a pregnancy study. CDR3 loop: CAWSGDRYSPLHF. DNA for the CDR3: TGTGCCTGGAGCGGGGACAGATATTCACCCCTCCACTTT.